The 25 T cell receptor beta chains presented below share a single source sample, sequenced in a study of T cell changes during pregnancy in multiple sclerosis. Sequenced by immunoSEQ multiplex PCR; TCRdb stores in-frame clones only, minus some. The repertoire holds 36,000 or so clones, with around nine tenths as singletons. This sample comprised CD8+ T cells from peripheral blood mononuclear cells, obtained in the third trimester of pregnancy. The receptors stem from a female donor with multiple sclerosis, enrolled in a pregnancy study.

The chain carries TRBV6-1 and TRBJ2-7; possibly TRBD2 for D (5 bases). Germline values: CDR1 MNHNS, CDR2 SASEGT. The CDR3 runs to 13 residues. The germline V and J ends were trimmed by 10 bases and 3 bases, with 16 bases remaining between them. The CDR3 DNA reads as TGTGCCATACGACTAACTCTCTTCTACGAGCAGTACTTC. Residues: CAIRLTLFYEQYF.

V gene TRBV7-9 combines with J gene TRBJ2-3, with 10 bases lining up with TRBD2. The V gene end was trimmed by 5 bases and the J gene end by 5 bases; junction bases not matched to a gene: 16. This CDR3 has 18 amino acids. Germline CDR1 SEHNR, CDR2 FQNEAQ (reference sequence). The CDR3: CASSGAVGLAGVRDTQYF. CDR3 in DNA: TGTGCCAGCAGCGGGGCGGTTGGGCTAGCGGGAGTACGAGATACGCAGTATTTT.

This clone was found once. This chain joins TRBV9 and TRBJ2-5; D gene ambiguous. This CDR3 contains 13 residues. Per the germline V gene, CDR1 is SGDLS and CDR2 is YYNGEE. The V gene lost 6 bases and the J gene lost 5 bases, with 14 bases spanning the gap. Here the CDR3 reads CASNLDLSETQYF. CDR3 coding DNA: TGTGCCAGCAACCTAGATCTCTCGGAGACCCAGTACTTC.

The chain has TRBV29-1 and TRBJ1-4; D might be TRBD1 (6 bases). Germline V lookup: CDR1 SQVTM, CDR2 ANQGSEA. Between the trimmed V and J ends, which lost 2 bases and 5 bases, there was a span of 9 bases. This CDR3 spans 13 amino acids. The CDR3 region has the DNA TGCAGCGTTGAACTGGGGGCAAATGAAAAACTGTTTTTT. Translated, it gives CSVELGANEKLFF.

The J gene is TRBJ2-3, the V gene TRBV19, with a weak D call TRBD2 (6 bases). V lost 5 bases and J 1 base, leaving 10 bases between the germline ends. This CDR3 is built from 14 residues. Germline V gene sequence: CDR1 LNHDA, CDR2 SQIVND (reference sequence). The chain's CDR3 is CASSSSGRTDTQYF. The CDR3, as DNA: TGTGCCAGTAGTTCCAGCGGGCGCACAGATACGCAGTATTTT.

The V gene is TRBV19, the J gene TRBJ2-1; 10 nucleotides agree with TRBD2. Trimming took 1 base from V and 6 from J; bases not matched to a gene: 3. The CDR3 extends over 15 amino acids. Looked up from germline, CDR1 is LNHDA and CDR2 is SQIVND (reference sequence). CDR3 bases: TGTGCCAGTAGTATAGGTGGGACTAGCGTCAATGAGCAGTTCTTC. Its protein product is CASSIGGTSVNEQFF.

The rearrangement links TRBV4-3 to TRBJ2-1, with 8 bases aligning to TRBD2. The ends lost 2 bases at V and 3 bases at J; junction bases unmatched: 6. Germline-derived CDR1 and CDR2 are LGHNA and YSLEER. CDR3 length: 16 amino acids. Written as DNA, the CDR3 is TGCGCCAGCAGCCAATTTGCGGGGGGCCTCTACAATGAGCAGTTCTTC. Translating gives CASSQFAGGLYNEQFF.

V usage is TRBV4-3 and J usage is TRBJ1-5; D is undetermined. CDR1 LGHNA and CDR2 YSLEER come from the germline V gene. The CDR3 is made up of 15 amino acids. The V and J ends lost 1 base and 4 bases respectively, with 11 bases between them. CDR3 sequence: CASSQAPRINQPQHF. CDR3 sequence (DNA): TGCGCCAGCAGCCAAGCCCCCAGGATAAATCAGCCCCAGCATTTT.

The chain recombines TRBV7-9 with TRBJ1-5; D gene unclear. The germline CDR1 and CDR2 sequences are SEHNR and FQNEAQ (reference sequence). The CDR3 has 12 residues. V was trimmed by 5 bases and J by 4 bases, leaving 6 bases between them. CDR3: CASSTINQPQHF. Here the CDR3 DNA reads TGTGCCAGCAGCACAATTAATCAGCCCCAGCATTTT.

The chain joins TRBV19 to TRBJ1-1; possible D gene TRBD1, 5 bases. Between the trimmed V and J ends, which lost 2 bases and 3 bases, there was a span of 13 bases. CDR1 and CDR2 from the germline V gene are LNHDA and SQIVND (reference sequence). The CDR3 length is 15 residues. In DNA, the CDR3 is TGTGCCAGTAGTATACCAGGGAGGTTTGACACTGAAGCTTTCTTT. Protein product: CASSIPGRFDTEAFF. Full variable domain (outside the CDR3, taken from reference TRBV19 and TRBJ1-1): DGGITQSPKYLFRKEGQNVTLSCEQNLNHDAMYWYRQDPGQGLRLIYYSQIVNDFQKGDIAEGYSVSREKKESFPLTVTSAQKNPTAFYLCASSIPGRFDTEAFFGQGTRLTVV.

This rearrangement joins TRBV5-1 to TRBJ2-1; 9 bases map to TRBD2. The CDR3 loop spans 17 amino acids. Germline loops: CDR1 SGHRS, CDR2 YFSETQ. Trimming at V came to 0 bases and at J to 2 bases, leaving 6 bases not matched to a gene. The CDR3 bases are TGCGCCAGCAGCTTGGAGGCTAGCGGGAACCCCTACAATGAGCAGTTCTTC. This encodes CASSLEASGNPYNEQFF.

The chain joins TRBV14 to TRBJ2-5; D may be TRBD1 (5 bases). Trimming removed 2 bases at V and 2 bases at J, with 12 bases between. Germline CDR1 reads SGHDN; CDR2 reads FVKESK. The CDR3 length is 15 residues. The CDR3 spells CASSQFGDSQETQYF. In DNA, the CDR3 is TGTGCCAGCAGCCAATTCGGAGACAGTCAAGAGACCCAGTACTTC.

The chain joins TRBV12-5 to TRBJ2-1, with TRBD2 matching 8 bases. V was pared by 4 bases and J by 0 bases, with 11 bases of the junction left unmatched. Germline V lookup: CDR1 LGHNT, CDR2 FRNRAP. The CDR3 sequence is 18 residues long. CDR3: CASGSLFLTSASYNEQFF. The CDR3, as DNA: TGTGCTAGTGGTTCCCTATTCTTGACTAGCGCCTCCTACAATGAGCAGTTCTTC.

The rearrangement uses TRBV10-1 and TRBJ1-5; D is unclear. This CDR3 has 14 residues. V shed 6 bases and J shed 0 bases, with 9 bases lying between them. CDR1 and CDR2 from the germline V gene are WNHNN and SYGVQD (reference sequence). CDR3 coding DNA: TGCGCCAGCAGCCTCGGGGATAGCAATCAGCCCCAGCATTTT. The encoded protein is CASSLGDSNQPQHF.

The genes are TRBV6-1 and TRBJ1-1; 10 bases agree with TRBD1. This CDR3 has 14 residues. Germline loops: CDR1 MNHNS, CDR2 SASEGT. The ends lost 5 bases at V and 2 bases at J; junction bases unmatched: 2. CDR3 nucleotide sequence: TGTGCCAGCAGTAGGACAGGGGGTAACACTGAAGCTTTCTTT. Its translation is CASSRTGGNTEAFF.

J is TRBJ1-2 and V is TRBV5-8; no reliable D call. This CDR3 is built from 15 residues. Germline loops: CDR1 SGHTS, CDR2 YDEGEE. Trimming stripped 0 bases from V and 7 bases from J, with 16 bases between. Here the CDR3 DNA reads TGTGCCAGCAGCTTGGGCGGGATCCCTCGGTTTGGCTACACCTTC. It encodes CASSLGGIPRFGYTF.

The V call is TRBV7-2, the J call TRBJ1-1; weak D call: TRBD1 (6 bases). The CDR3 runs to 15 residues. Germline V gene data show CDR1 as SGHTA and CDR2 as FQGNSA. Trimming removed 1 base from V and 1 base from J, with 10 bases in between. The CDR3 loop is CASSLVGGANTEAFF. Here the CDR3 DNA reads TGTGCCAGCAGCTTAGTGGGGGGGGCGAACACTGAAGCTTTCTTT.

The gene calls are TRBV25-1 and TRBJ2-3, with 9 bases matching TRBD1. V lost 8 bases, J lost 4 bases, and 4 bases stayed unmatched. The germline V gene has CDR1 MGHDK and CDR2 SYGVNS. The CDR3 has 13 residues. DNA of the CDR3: TGTGCCAGCGGGACAGGGAACGCAGATACGCAGTATTTT. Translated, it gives CASGTGNADTQYF. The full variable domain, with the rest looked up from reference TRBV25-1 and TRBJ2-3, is EADIYQTPRYLVIGTGKKITLECSQTMGHDKMYWYQQDPGMELHLIHYSYGVNSTEKGDLSSESTVSRIRTEHFPLTLESARPSHTSQYLCASGTGNADTQYFGPGTRLTVL.

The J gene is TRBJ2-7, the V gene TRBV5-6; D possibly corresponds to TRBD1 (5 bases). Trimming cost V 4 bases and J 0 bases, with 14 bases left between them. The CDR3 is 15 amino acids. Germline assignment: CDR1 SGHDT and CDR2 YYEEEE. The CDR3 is CASSQTDPYSYEQYF. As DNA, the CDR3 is TGTGCCAGCAGCCAGACAGACCCATACTCCTACGAGCAGTACTTC.

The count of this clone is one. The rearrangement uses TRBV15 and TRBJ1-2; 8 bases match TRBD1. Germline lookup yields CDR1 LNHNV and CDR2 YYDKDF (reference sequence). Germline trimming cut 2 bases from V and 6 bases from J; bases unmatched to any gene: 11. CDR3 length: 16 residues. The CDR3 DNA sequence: TGTGCCACCAGCAGAACACCGACAGGGGTGTATGATGGCTACACCTTC. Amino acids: CATSRTPTGVYDGYTF.

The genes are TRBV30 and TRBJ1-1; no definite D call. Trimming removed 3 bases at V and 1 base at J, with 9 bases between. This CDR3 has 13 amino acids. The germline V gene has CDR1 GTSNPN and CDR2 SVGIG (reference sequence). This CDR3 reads CAWSPTGNTEAFF. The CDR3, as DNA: TGTGCCTGGAGCCCGACTGGGAACACTGAAGCTTTCTTT.

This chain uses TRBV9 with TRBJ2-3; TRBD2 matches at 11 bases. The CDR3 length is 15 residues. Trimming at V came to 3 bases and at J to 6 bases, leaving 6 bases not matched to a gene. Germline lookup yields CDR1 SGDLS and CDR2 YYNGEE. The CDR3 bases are TGTGCCAGCAGCGAGGGGACTAGCGGTTCTGATACGCAGTATTTT. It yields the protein CASSEGTSGSDTQYF. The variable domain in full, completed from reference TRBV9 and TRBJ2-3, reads DSGVTQTPKHLITATGQRVTLRCSPRSGDLSVYWYQQSLDQGLQFLIQYYNGEERAKGNILERFSAQQFPDLHSELNLSSLELGDSALYFCASSEGTSGSDTQYFGPGTRLTVL.

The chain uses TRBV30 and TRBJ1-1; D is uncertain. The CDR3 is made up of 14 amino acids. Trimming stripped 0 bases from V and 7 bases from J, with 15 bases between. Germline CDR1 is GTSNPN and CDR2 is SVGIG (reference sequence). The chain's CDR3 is CAWSVPPGAIEAFF. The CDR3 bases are TGTGCCTGGAGTGTCCCCCCAGGTGCTATTGAAGCTTTCTTT.

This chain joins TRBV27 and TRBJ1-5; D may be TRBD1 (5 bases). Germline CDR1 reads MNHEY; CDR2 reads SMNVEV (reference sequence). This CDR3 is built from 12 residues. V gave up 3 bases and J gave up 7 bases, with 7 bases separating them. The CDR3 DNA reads TGTGCCAGCAGTTTTTCAGGGCAGCCCCAGCATTTT. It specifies CASSFSGQPQHF.

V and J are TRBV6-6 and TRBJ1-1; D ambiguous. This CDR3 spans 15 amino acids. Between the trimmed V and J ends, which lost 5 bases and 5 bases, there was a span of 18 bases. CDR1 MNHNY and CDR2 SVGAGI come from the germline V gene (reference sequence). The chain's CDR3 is CASSHGVGGWTEAFF. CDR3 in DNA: TGTGCCAGCAGTCACGGGGTTGGAGGGTGGACTGAAGCTTTCTTT.